The 23 T cell receptor beta chains given below trace back to one sample, sequenced in a study of Graves' ophthalmopathy and Graves' hyperthyroidism (dated 2018 in TCRdb). Sequencing was carried out with an Illumina HiSeq 2000. TCR beta CDR3 regions were amplified from RNA transcripts for repertoire sequencing. A first-round RT-PCR used HTBI primers with the Qiagen OneStep RT-PCR kit, followed by a second-round multiplex PCR, size selection and purification. Using fastp at Q25 and MiXCR, TCRdb reprocessed the public reads and kept productive beta chains. Under each unique CDR3 protein, matching rows form one entry showing the most common genes and DNA. Across this sample there are around 600,000 distinct CDR3 sequences, with more than 40% seen only once. The ten largest clones take up roughly 3% of the sample. Input material: peripheral blood. Source of these receptors: an adult man with Graves' ophthalmopathy.

This clonotype was counted a few times. The chain uses TRBV4-2 and TRBJ2-6; D is unresolved. The CDR3 is 15 residues long. CDR1 LGHNA and CDR2 YNFKEQ come from the germline V gene. The germline V and J ends were trimmed by 1 base and 2 bases, with 6 bases remaining between them. The chain's CDR3 is CASSQGLPGANVLTF. The CDR3, as DNA: TGTGCCAGCAGCCAAGGTCTCCCTGGGGCCAACGTCCTGACTTTC.

The V gene is TRBV25-1, the J gene TRBJ2-1, with D possibly TRBD2 on 5 matching bases. The V end was cut by 3 bases, the J end by 5 bases, with 8 bases between. CDR1 MGHDK and CDR2 SYGVNS come from the germline V gene. The CDR3 contains 13 residues. The CDR3 DNA reads as TGTGCCAGCAGTGATAATAGCGACAATGAGCAGTTCTTC. It codes for CASSDNSDNEQFF. Looking up the rest from reference TRBV25-1 and TRBJ2-1 gives the full variable domain: EADIYQTPRYLVIGTGKKITLECSQTMGHDKMYWYQQDPGMELHLIHYSYGVNSTEKGDLSSESTVSRIRTEHFPLTLESARPSHTSQYLCASSDNSDNEQFFGPGTRLTVL.

The sample holds a few counts of this clonotype. The chain joins TRBV5-1 to TRBJ2-7; weak D call: TRBD2 (8 bases). The germline V gene encodes CDR1 SGHRS and CDR2 YFSETQ. Between the trimmed V and J ends, which lost 4 bases and 4 bases, there was a span of 18 bases. The CDR3 is 15 amino acids. DNA of the CDR3: TGCGCCAGCAGCCGGGGGGGGGACAGATCATACGAGCAGTACTTC. This translates into CASSRGGDRSYEQYF.

In this sample, this clonotype turned up many times. The genes are TRBV20-1 and TRBJ2-7; possible D gene TRBD1, 5 bases. The CDR3 has 12 amino acids. Germline V gives CDR1 DFQATT, CDR2 SNEGSKA (reference sequence). V shed 4 bases and J shed 2 bases, with 9 bases lying between them. This CDR3 reads CSATRGTYEQYF. DNA for the CDR3: TGCAGTGCTACAAGGGGAACCTACGAGCAGTACTTC.

This clonotype turned up a few times. The chain carries TRBV6-5 and TRBJ1-1; D uncertain. Trimming removed 6 bases from V and 6 bases from J, with 14 bases in between. CDR1 MNHEY and CDR2 SVGAGI come from the germline V gene. This CDR3 has 13 amino acids. The DNA for the CDR3 is TGTGCCAGCAGGATTACTTTGGTCCCTGAAGCTTTCTTT. It yields the protein CASRITLVPEAFF.

Regarding this clonotype: The junction does not match germline at one end; this may be a read error. The V call is TRBV15, the J call TRBJ2-1, with a tentative D call TRBD2 (6 bases). The CDR3 has 16 residues. The germline gives CDR1 LNHNV, CDR2 YYDKDF (reference sequence). The CDR3 DNA follows: TGTGCCACCAGCAGTCCCGGGCGGGGTTTTTACAATGAGCGGTTCTTC. Amino acids: CATSSPGRGFYNERFF.

This clonotype came up many times. The J gene is TRBJ2-5, the V gene TRBV7-2; D perhaps matches TRBD2 (5 bases). This CDR3 comprises 12 residues. V was pared by 5 bases and J by 5 bases, with 9 bases between. Germline V gene lookup returns CDR1 SGHTA and CDR2 FQGNSA. The CDR3: CASSTLDETQYF. CDR3 DNA: TGTGCCAGCAGCACACTAGACGAGACCCAGTACTTC.

This chain links TRBV20-1 with TRBJ2-5; weak D call: TRBD2 (7 bases). Gene TRBJ2-1 matches the end of the DNA better, so the J call may be wrong. The length of the CDR3 is 16 residues. Germline V CDR1 and CDR2: DFQATT, SNEGSKA (reference sequence). The CDR3 sequence: CSGKGGYYASYNEQFF. In DNA form, the CDR3 reads TGCAGTGGGAAGGGGGGGTACTACGCATCCTACAATGAGCAGTTCTTC.

The rearrangement links TRBV29-1 to TRBJ2-5; TRBD2 matches 11 bases. The CDR3 has 15 residues. The V segment lost 3 bases and the J segment 5 bases; nucleotides outside the gene matches: 8. Germline V gene data show CDR1 as SQVTM and CDR2 as ANQGSEA. CDR3 residues: CSVDLLSGRAETQYF. In DNA form, the CDR3 reads TGCAGCGTTGACCTCCTTAGCGGGAGGGCCGAGACCCAGTACTTC. The full variable domain, rest sourced from reference TRBV29-1 and TRBJ2-5, is SAVISQKPSRDICQRGTSLTIQCQVDSQVTMMFWYRQQPGQSLTLIATANQGSEATYESGFVIDKFPISRPNLTFSTLTVSNMSPEDSSIYLCSVDLLSGRAETQYFGPGTRLLVL.

This sequence joins TRBV9 and TRBJ1-2; maybe TRBD1 (6 bases). The CDR3 runs to 18 residues. The germline V and J ends were trimmed by 5 bases and 2 bases, with 25 bases remaining between them. CDR1 SGDLS and CDR2 YYNGEE come from the germline V gene. The DNA of the CDR3 is TGTGCCAGCAGAGAAGAATCTAAATCCGGGACAACCAACTATGGCTACACCTTC. Translated: CASREESKSGTTNYGYTF.

At least ten counts were recorded for this clonotype. This sequence joins TRBV19 and TRBJ2-7; 8 nucleotides match TRBD1. Germline V lookup: CDR1 LNHDA, CDR2 SQIVND (reference sequence). The CDR3 length is 14 residues. V was pared by 10 bases and J by 2 bases, with 10 bases of the junction left unmatched. The CDR3: CATAPGQATYEQYF. DNA for the CDR3: TGTGCCACCGCCCCGGGACAGGCGACCTACGAGCAGTACTTC.

For this clonotype: A much larger clone lies one base from this, so it may be a read error. J is TRBJ1-1 and V is TRBV19; D gene unclear. The CDR3 is 14 residues long. Germline values: CDR1 LNHDA, CDR2 SQIVND (reference sequence). The DNA of the CDR3 is TGTGCCAGTGGTATGGAGTTGGCAGGCAATGAAGCTTTCTTT. It specifies CASGMELAGNEAFF.

The J gene is TRBJ1-6, the V gene TRBV19, with D possibly matching TRBD1 (5 bases). Germline-derived CDR1 and CDR2 are LNHDA and SQIVND (reference sequence). This CDR3 is built from 13 residues. Trimming took 5 bases from V and 9 from J, leaving 11 bases between them. The CDR3: CASSATGGSPLHF. As DNA, the CDR3 is TGTGCCAGTAGTGCAACCGGGGGTTCACCCCTCCACTTT.

Ten or more counts support this clonotype. The chain carries TRBV2 and TRBJ2-7; D ambiguous. With 5 bases removed from V and 2 bases from J, the gap between germline ends came to 10 bases. CDR3 length: 13 amino acids. Germline assignment: CDR1 SNHLY and CDR2 FYNNEI. This chain's CDR3 is CASSYPTPYEQYF. As DNA, the CDR3 is TGTGCCAGCAGTTATCCAACACCCTACGAGCAGTACTTC.

This clonotype was counted at least ten times. The V call is TRBV3-1, the J call TRBJ2-7; 10 bases agree with TRBD2. Germline lookup yields CDR1 LGHDT and CDR2 YNNKEL (reference sequence). The CDR3 covers 15 residues. J was trimmed by 0 bases and V by 1 base; bases with no gene match: 0. CDR3 region: CASSQGLAGSYEQYF. The CDR3, as DNA: TGTGCCAGCAGCCAAGGACTAGCGGGCTCCTACGAGCAGTACTTC.

This clonotype was seen many times. This chain connects TRBV11-2 to TRBJ1-2, with D perhaps matching TRBD1 (5 bases). The CDR3 loop spans 15 amino acids. Deletions cut 6 bases from V and 10 bases from J, with 24 bases between. The germline V gene encodes CDR1 SGHAT and CDR2 FQNNGV. Here the CDR3 reads CASRDRDGPAGDYTF. The CDR3 DNA is TGTGCCAGCAGAGACCGGGACGGACCGGCGGGGGACTACACCTTC. The full variable domain, with the rest looked up from reference TRBV11-2 and TRBJ1-2, is EAGVAQSPRYKIIEKRQSVAFWCNPISGHATLYWYQQILGQGPKLLIQFQNNGVVDDSQLPKDRFSAERLKGVDSTLKIQPAKLEDSAVYLCASRDRDGPAGDYTFGSGTRLTVV.

The genes are TRBV3-1 and TRBJ1-2; possibly TRBD1 for D (6 bases). The germline CDR1 and CDR2 sequences are LGHDT and YNNKEL (reference sequence). The CDR3 runs to 14 residues. The ends were cut back, 6 bases at V and 7 bases at J, with 18 bases in the middle. The CDR3 DNA reads TGTGCCAGCAGTCCAGGACAGTTCTCCACTGGCTACACCTTC. Translation: CASSPGQFSTGYTF.

This chain joins TRBV7-9 and TRBJ2-5; D may match TRBD1 or TRBD2 (5 bases each). There are 13 residues in the CDR3. CDR1 is SEHNR and CDR2 is FQNEAQ in the germline V gene (reference sequence). Trimming cost V 4 bases and J 9 bases, with 15 bases left between them. This CDR3 is CASSWDGLEPQYF. The CDR3 DNA sequence: TGTGCCAGCAGCTGGGACGGACTTGAGCCCCAGTACTTC. The whole variable domain, filled in from reference TRBV7-9 and TRBJ2-5, reads DTGVSQNPRHKITKRGQNVTFRCDPISEHNRLYWYRQTLGQGPEFLTYFQNEAQLEKSRLLSDRFSAERPKGSFSTLEIQRTEQGDSAMYLCASSWDGLEPQYFGPGTRLLVL.

The chain links TRBV30 to TRBJ1-2, with D tentatively TRBD1 (6 bases). This CDR3 contains 13 residues. The germline gives CDR1 GTSNPN, CDR2 SVGIG (reference sequence). V was shortened by 5 bases and J by 8 bases, with 18 bases between the two germline ends. In DNA form, the CDR3 reads TGTGCCTGGGACAGGCAACTAGCAGGCGGCTACACCTTC. As protein: CAWDRQLAGGYTF.

This rearrangement joins TRBV10-3 to TRBJ2-5, with D perhaps TRBD2 (5 bases). Per the germline V gene, CDR1 is ENHRY and CDR2 is SYGVKD. V lost 3 bases and J lost 10, with 9 bases in between. This CDR3 is 11 amino acids long. CDR3 in amino acids: CAISDIGGQYF. CDR3 nucleotides: TGTGCCATCAGTGATATCGGAGGCCAGTACTTC.

This clonotype appeared a few times. The gene calls are TRBV12-3 or TRBV12-4 and TRBJ1-2; D gene ambiguous. Trimming shortened V by 8 bases and J by 8 bases, and 18 bases separated the two germline ends. The CDR3 is 13 amino acids. The chain's CDR3 is CASRAGPLYGYTF. The DNA for the CDR3 is TGTGCCAGCCGGGCAGGACCGCTCTACGGCTACACCTTC.

This clonotype was recorded at least ten times. V usage is TRBV29-1 and J usage is TRBJ1-1, with 8 bases aligning to TRBD1. The V gene end was trimmed by 6 bases and the J gene end by 3 bases; junction bases not matched to a gene: 6. CDR1 and CDR2 (germline): SQVTM, ANQGSEA. The CDR3 has 13 residues. CDR3 loop: CSVATGAYTEAFF. The CDR3 nucleotides are TGCAGCGTCGCGACAGGGGCGTACACTGAAGCTTTCTTT.

This clonotype was observed at least ten times. The V and J genes are TRBV7-8 and TRBJ2-7; 8 positions match TRBD1. V was clipped by 2 bases and J by 4 bases; unmatched bases: 7. This CDR3 is built from 15 residues. Per germline, CDR1 SGHVS and CDR2 FQNEAQ. In DNA form, the CDR3 reads TGTGCCAGCAGCTTAATCGGGACAGGCCTATACGAGCAGTACTTC. Its translation is CASSLIGTGLYEQYF.